This record covers a single T cell receptor (beta chain). The data were taken from a study of blood T cell repertoires in COVID-19. Looking at the study overall: The United States, Italy and Spain supplied acute and convalescent COVID-19 samples.

The CDR3 is made up of 12 amino acids. Germline values: CDR1 MDHEN, CDR2 SYDVKM. The V end was cut by 2 bases, the J end by 2 bases, with 4 bases between. As handled by the study authors: Reference gene primer amplification in the assay estimated nucleated cell counts. The repertoire was sequenced with immunoSEQ multiplex PCR; TCRdb's copy has only in-frame clones and lacks some. From that table come the V and J calls and clone size; the DNA was used to work out D and trimming. The sample has some 250,000 clones; roughly 93% are singletons. The clonotype originates from a woman in her thirties or forties with acute COVID-19. The sample comprised PBMCs or T cells enriched from blood (not recorded which). V usage is TRBV28 and J usage is TRBJ2-7; D gene uncertain. CDR3 sequence reads: CASSLPAYEQYF. The CDR3, as DNA: TGTGCCAGCAGTTTACCGGCCTACGAGCAGTACTTC. Drawing the rest from reference TRBV28 and TRBJ2-7, the complete variable domain is DVKVTQSSRYLVKRTGEKVFLECVQDMDHENMFWYRQDPGLGLRLIYFSYDVKMKEKGDIPEGYSVSREKKERFSLILESASTNQTSMYLCASSLPAYEQYFGPGTRLTVT.